This entry describes one TCR beta chain. Its antigen remains unknown. This entry belongs to a study of identifying expanded T cells in peripheral blood. Study-wide results and limits: Differentially abundant clones: around 1.2 between replicates, roughly 16 at around 14 days, approximately 19 at four.

The CDR3 consists of 20 residues. V lost 4 bases and J lost 0, with 27 bases in between. Germline V gene data show CDR1 as LNHDA and CDR2 as SQIVND (reference sequence). Libraries were prepared by immunoSEQ multiplex PCR; TCRdb keeps only in-frame clonotypes and omits some of them. The sample lists over 90,000 clones, 70% to 90% occurring once. This sequence originates from a person aged 18 to 75 in good health. What was sequenced was blood. The V gene is TRBV19, the J gene TRBJ1-2, with a weak D call TRBD1 (6 bases). CDR3 region: CASSTIQGGESFIANYGYTF. Written as DNA, the CDR3 is TGTGCCAGTAGTACGATACAGGGAGGCGAGTCCTTTATAGCTAACTATGGCTACACCTTC.